Shown below are 27 T cell receptor beta chains from a single sample sequenced in a study of cytomegalovirus exposure and HLA in healthy donors. The protocol was immunoSEQ multiplex PCR, while the TCRdb copy is restricted to in-frame clones and leaves out a portion. The sample holds roughly 56,000 clones; 89% are singletons and the top ten take 15%. The sequenced material came from PBMCs. The source of these receptors is a woman in her late teens or twenties in good health and CMV-seronegative.

J is TRBJ1-2 and V is TRBV4-2, with D perhaps TRBD1 (5 bases). V lost 6 bases and J 8 bases, leaving 22 bases between the germline ends. The germline gives CDR1 LGHNA, CDR2 YNFKEQ. The CDR3 runs 15 residues. Here the CDR3 reads CASRPLASTGGGYTF. CDR3 DNA: TGTGCCAGCAGACCCCTCGCTTCCACCGGGGGGGGCTACACCTTC.

V and J are TRBV11-3 and TRBJ2-1; perhaps TRBD1 as D (6 bases). V dropped 5 bases and J dropped 5 bases, with 10 bases sitting between them. In germline, CDR1 is SGHNT, CDR2 YENEEA. This CDR3 is 13 amino acids long. This CDR3 is CASSLRQDNEQFF. For the CDR3, the DNA is TGTGCCAGCAGCCTCAGACAGGACAATGAGCAGTTCTTC.

This clone was seen a few times. This chain connects TRBV7-2 to TRBJ2-3; 7 bases line up with TRBD1. Germline V CDR1 and CDR2: SGHTA, FQGNSA. The CDR3 sequence is 15 residues long. After removal of 5 bases from V and 2 bases from J, the junction contained 7 bases not matched to a gene. For the CDR3, the DNA is TGTGCCAGCAGCACCCTACAGGGGCACACAGATACGCAGTATTTT. Translating it yields CASSTLQGHTDTQYF.

This clone was seen only once. The J gene is TRBJ1-5, the V gene TRBV28; TRBD1 agrees at 10 bases. V lost 4 bases, J lost 3 bases, and 9 bases stayed unmatched. Germline assignment: CDR1 MDHEN and CDR2 SYDVKM. This CDR3 contains 17 residues. The CDR3 region has the DNA TGTGCCAGCAGTTCAAATCCCGGGACAGGGGACAATCAGCCCCAGCATTTT. Translation gives CASSSNPGTGDNQPQHF.

V gene TRBV7-2 combines with J gene TRBJ1-6, with D possibly matching TRBD1 (6 bases). From germline, CDR1 is SGHTA and CDR2 FQGNSA. The CDR3 is made up of 14 amino acids. V was shortened by 6 bases and J by 8 bases, with 14 bases between the two germline ends. The CDR3 DNA reads as TGTGCCAGCAGTTTCCAGGGGTCTGATTCACCCCTCCACTTT. Translation: CASSFQGSDSPLHF.

The V call is TRBV27, the J call TRBJ1-1; 8 bases are shared with TRBD1. This CDR3 has 13 amino acids. J lost 6 bases, V lost 2 bases, and 2 bases had no gene match. Germline assignment: CDR1 MNHEY and CDR2 SMNVEV (reference sequence). The DNA of the CDR3 is TGTGCCAGCAGTTTACACAGGGGGGCTGAAGCTTTCTTT. Translation: CASSLHRGAEAFF.

The chain is built from TRBV19 and TRBJ2-1; 15 nucleotides match TRBD2. Germline trimming cut 3 bases from V and 10 bases from J; bases unmatched to any gene: 10. Germline CDR1 LNHDA, CDR2 SQIVND (reference sequence). The CDR3 sequence is 17 residues long. The CDR3 reads CASSMGAGLAGGREQFF. CDR3 bases: TGTGCCAGTAGTATGGGAGCGGGACTAGCGGGGGGAAGGGAGCAGTTCTTC.

The J gene is TRBJ2-1, the V gene TRBV18; 8 bases line up with TRBD1. The length of the CDR3 is 18 residues. Trimming at V came to 3 bases and at J to 4 bases, leaving 14 bases not matched to a gene. Germline CDR1 and CDR2: KGHSH and LQKENI. The CDR3 coding sequence is TGTGCCAGCTCACCGTCCTGGGCCGGGACAGGAGAATACAATGAGCAGTTCTTC. Translated: CASSPSWAGTGEYNEQFF. Based on the CDR3 plus reference TRBV18 and TRBJ2-1, the full variable domain is NAGVMQNPRHLVRRRGQEARLRCSPMKGHSHVYWYRQLPEEGLKFMVYLQKENIIDESGMPKERFSAEFPKEGPSILRIQQVVRGDSAAYFCASSPSWAGTGEYNEQFFGPGTRLTVL.

The rearrangement uses TRBV6-5 and TRBJ1-1; D is possibly TRBD1 (6 bases). Germline V gives CDR1 MNHEY, CDR2 SVGAGI. The V and J ends lost 5 bases and 0 bases respectively, with 10 bases between them. The CDR3 extends over 14 amino acids. CDR3 in DNA: TGTGCCAGCAGTCAAGGACAGCTGAACACTGAAGCTTTCTTT. As protein: CASSQGQLNTEAFF.

The chain combines TRBV4-1 with TRBJ2-7, with 7 nucleotides matching TRBD2. The J segment lost 3 bases and the V segment lost 0 bases, leaving 5 bases of the junction unmatched. CDR3 length: 15 amino acids. CDR1 and CDR2 (germline): MGHRA, YSYEKL. The CDR3 DNA follows: TGCGCCAGCAGCCAAGATCGAAGCGGGAACTACGAGCAGTACTTC. This codes for CASSQDRSGNYEQYF.

The chain uses TRBV11-2 and TRBJ1-5; D possibly corresponds to TRBD1 (5 bases). V was pared by 5 bases and J by 4 bases, with 18 bases between. This CDR3 has 16 residues. Germline V gives CDR1 SGHAT, CDR2 FQNNGV. The CDR3 bases are TGTGCCAGCAGCCGCGAGCCCGGGACTTTAAATCAGCCCCAGCATTTT. As protein: CASSREPGTLNQPQHF.

The rearrangement links TRBV9 to TRBJ1-2, with 7 bases fitting TRBD1. This CDR3 region has 15 residues. V was pared by 0 bases and J by 6 bases, with 8 bases of the junction left unmatched. CDR1 SGDLS and CDR2 YYNGEE come from the germline V gene. CDR3 loop: CASSVAPTGVNGYTF. The CDR3 DNA follows: TGTGCCAGCAGCGTAGCCCCAACAGGGGTGAATGGCTACACCTTC.

The CDR3 protein is CASRGHHEQYF. CDR3 DNA sequence: TGTGCCAGCAGGGGACACCACGAGCAGTACTTC. This chain connects TRBV6-1 to TRBJ2-7; possible D gene TRBD1, 6 bases. Trimming removed 6 bases at V and 5 bases at J, with 8 bases between. The CDR3 sequence is 11 residues long. Germline-derived CDR1 and CDR2 are MNHNS and SASEGT.

The CDR3 protein is CASSFGTGGSYEQYF. The CDR3 DNA is TGTGCCAGCAGCTTCGGGACAGGAGGCTCCTACGAGCAGTACTTC. The chain combines TRBV5-8 with TRBJ2-7; 8 nucleotides line up with TRBD1. The CDR3 spans 15 residues. Germline values: CDR1 SGHTS, CDR2 YDEGEE. Trimming took 2 bases from V and 0 from J; bases not matched to a gene: 4.

The chain is built from TRBV5-1 and TRBJ1-1, with D unclear. With 8 bases removed from V and 0 bases from J, the gap between germline ends came to 11 bases. The CDR3 is made up of 13 amino acids. CDR1 is SGHRS and CDR2 is YFSETQ in the germline V gene. CDR3 bases: TGCGCCAGTTCAGCGGTCATGAACACTGAAGCTTTCTTT. This codes for CASSAVMNTEAFF.

The V gene is TRBV27, the J gene TRBJ2-5, with 12 nucleotides matching TRBD1. This CDR3 has 17 residues. Per germline, CDR1 MNHEY and CDR2 SMNVEV (reference sequence). Trimming took 3 bases from V and 2 from J; bases not matched to a gene: 7. The CDR3 here is CASSLLGDRGPQETQYF. The CDR3 DNA reads as TGTGCCAGCAGTTTGTTGGGGGACAGGGGGCCGCAAGAGACCCAGTACTTC.

The chain carries TRBV27 and TRBJ2-3; 12 bases fit TRBD2. The germline V gene has CDR1 MNHEY and CDR2 SMNVEV (reference sequence). The CDR3 contains 17 residues. The junction had 3 bases not matched to a gene; V was cut back by 2 bases and J by 0 bases. The CDR3 nucleotides read TGTGCCAGCAGTTTACGGACTAGCGGGACAAGCACAGATACGCAGTATTTT. It translates to CASSLRTSGTSTDTQYF.

V and J are TRBV19 and TRBJ2-1, with TRBD2 as a possible D gene (5 bases). CDR1 LNHDA and CDR2 SQIVND come from the germline V gene (reference sequence). V lost 0 bases and J 3 bases, leaving 9 bases between the germline ends. The CDR3 is made up of 15 amino acids. This CDR3 is CASSIELVSYNEQFF. CDR3 DNA: TGTGCCAGTAGTATAGAACTAGTCAGCTACAATGAGCAGTTCTTC.

Worth noting for this clone: One end of the junction is discordant with germline, which a read error may explain. The rearrangement uses TRBV7-7 and TRBJ2-5; the match to TRBD2 covers 9 bases. Germline loops: CDR1 SSHAT, CDR2 FNYEAQ (reference sequence). This CDR3 has 14 amino acids. Here the CDR3 DNA reads TGTGCTAGCAGCCCTCGGACTAGCGCTGAGACCCAGTACTTC. Translated, it gives CASSPRTSAETQYF. Full variable domain (outside the CDR3, taken from reference TRBV7-7 and TRBJ2-5): GAGVSQSPRYKVTKRGQDVTLRCDPISSHATLYWYQQALGQGPEFLTYFNYEAQPDKSGLPSDRFSAERPEGSISTLTIQRTEQRDSAMYRCASSPRTSAETQYFGPGTRLLVL.

The rearrangement joins TRBV4-1 to TRBJ1-1, with D possibly TRBD1 on 6 matching bases. From germline, CDR1 is MGHRA and CDR2 YSYEKL. The CDR3 spans 13 residues. Between the trimmed V and J ends, which lost 7 bases and 1 base, there was a span of 10 bases. CDR3 loop: CASTPTGNTEAFF. The CDR3 coding sequence is TGCGCCAGCACCCCGACAGGGAACACTGAAGCTTTCTTT.

The rearrangement joins TRBV27 to TRBJ1-1, with TRBD1 matching 9 bases. With V trimmed by 4 bases and J by 1 base, 1 base remained unmatched. Looked up from germline, CDR1 is MNHEY and CDR2 is SMNVEV (reference sequence). CDR3 length: 14 amino acids. The CDR3 region is CASSSGQGNTEAFF. CDR3 sequence (DNA): TGTGCCAGCAGTTCGGGACAGGGGAACACTGAAGCTTTCTTT.

The J gene is TRBJ2-2, the V gene TRBV27; perhaps TRBD1 as D (5 bases). The CDR3 has 13 amino acids. Trimming took 2 bases from V and 4 from J, leaving 5 bases between them. Germline CDR1 and CDR2: MNHEY and SMNVEV (reference sequence). The CDR3: CASSLRGTGELFF. DNA of the CDR3: TGTGCCAGCAGTTTAAGGGGCACCGGGGAGCTGTTTTTT.

The chain recombines TRBV18 with TRBJ2-7; D gene unclear. V lost 3 bases to trimming and J lost 2 bases, with 11 bases between them. The CDR3 extends over 14 amino acids. Germline V gives CDR1 KGHSH, CDR2 LQKENI. The CDR3 loop is CASSPVDSPYEQYF. CDR3 coding DNA: TGTGCCAGCTCACCTGTGGATAGCCCCTACGAGCAGTACTTC. The variable domain in full, completed from reference TRBV18 and TRBJ2-7, reads NAGVMQNPRHLVRRRGQEARLRCSPMKGHSHVYWYRQLPEEGLKFMVYLQKENIIDESGMPKERFSAEFPKEGPSILRIQQVVRGDSAAYFCASSPVDSPYEQYFGPGTRLTVT.

J is TRBJ2-7 and V is TRBV9; 8 bases map to TRBD2. Germline CDR1 and CDR2: SGDLS and YYNGEE. The length of the CDR3 is 15 residues. V was clipped by 0 bases and J by 1 base; unmatched bases: 3. The CDR3 coding sequence is TGTGCCAGCAGCGTAGGGGTAGCGGGGTCCTACGAGCAGTACTTC. This encodes CASSVGVAGSYEQYF.

The chain couples TRBV5-8 to TRBJ2-7, with 7 bases lining up with TRBD1. The CDR3 runs 12 residues. V was clipped by 4 bases and J by 4 bases; unmatched bases: 2. Per the germline V gene, CDR1 is SGHTS and CDR2 is YDEGEE. In nucleotides, the CDR3 is TGTGCCAGCAGCGGGGACAGTTACGAGCAGTACTTC. The encoded protein is CASSGDSYEQYF.

Remarks on this clone: Within the sample, other DNA sequences also encode this same CDR3. DNA of the CDR3: TGCAGCGTTGGAGGACTAGCGGGGTACGAGCAGTACTTC. This translates into CSVGGLAGYEQYF. The rearrangement links TRBV29-1 to TRBJ2-7; TRBD2 matches 12 bases. Per the germline V gene, CDR1 is SQVTM and CDR2 is ANQGSEA. The CDR3 consists of 13 residues. The J segment lost 4 bases and the V segment lost 4 bases, leaving 2 bases of the junction unmatched.

This clone has a single count. The chain combines TRBV5-1 with TRBJ2-6; 7 bases match TRBD1. V gave up 3 bases and J gave up 2 bases; unmatched junction bases: 11. CDR3 length: 18 amino acids. Per the germline V gene, CDR1 is SGHRS and CDR2 is YFSETQ. The CDR3 bases are TGCGCCAGCAGCTCGTACCTGACAGGGACCCCTGGGGCCAACGTCCTGACTTTC. Encoded protein: CASSSYLTGTPGANVLTF. Full variable domain (missing parts from reference TRBV5-1 and TRBJ2-6): KAGVTQTPRYLIKTRGQQVTLSCSPISGHRSVSWYQQTPGQGLQFLFEYFSETQRNKGNFPGRFSGRQFSNSRSEMNVSTLELGDSALYLCASSSYLTGTPGANVLTFGAGSRLTVL.